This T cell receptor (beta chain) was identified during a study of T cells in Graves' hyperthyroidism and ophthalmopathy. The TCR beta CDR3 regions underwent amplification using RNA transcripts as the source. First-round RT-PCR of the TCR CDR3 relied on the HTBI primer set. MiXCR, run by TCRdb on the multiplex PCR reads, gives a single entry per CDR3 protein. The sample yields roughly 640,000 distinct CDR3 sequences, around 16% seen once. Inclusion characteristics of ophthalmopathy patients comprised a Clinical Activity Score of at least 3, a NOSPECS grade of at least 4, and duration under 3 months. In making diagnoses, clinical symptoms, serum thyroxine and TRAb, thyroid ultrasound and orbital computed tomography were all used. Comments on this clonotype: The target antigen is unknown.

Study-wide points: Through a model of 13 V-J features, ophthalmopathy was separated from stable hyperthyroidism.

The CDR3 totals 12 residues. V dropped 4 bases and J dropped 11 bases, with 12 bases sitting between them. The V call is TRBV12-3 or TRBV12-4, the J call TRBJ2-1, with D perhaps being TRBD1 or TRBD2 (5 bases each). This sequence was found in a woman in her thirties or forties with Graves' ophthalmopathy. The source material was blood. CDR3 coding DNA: TGTGCCAGCAGTTCCCTTGAGGGGCAGCAGTTCTTC. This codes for CASSSLEGQQFF.